The rows below give T cell receptor beta chains drawn from one sample of a study of T cells in localized non-small cell lung cancer. Sequencing used immunoSEQ multiplex PCR; TCRdb keeps in-frame clones, though not all of them. Here the sample spans 45,000 to 55,000 clones, 80% to 90% being singletons. The sample here was peripheral blood, taken before any cancer treatment. Every receptor here comes from a male donor older than 55 with stage III squamous cell lung carcinoma. Both conserved end residues are part of each CDR3. The order of the fields is D gene, clone size, V gene, J gene, CDR3 protein, CDR3 DNA. The D gene is left open where the match is weak. Not all rows give a size; the values are once, few, many and, for expanded clones, a class.

TRBD1	-	TRBV28	TRBJ1-4	CASRPGQGNNEKLFF	TGTGCCAGCAGGCCGGGACAGGGGAATAATGAAAAACTGTTTTTT
-	-	TRBV15	TRBJ2-7	CATRTGMRHEQYF	TGTGCCACCCGCACAGGGATGCGGCACGAGCAGTACTTC
-	-	TRBV9	TRBJ2-6	CASSVYSGSSLLSGANVLTF	TGTGCCAGCAGCGTTTACTCGGGAAGTTCGTTGCTCTCTGGGGCCAACGTCCTGACTTTC
-	-	TRBV15	TRBJ1-6	CATSRQGQASPLHF	TGTGCCACCAGCAGACAGGGCCAAGCTTCACCCCTCCACTTT
-	once	TRBV7-2	TRBJ1-2	CASSLDWASPGGYTF	TGTGCCAGCAGCTTAGATTGGGCCTCCCCGGGCGGCTACACCTTC
-	-	TRBV11-2	TRBJ2-5	CASSFRPSVKETQYF	TGTGCCAGCAGCTTTCGTCCTAGCGTCAAAGAGACCCAGTACTTC
-	few	TRBV5-5	TRBJ2-2	CASRPGTSRSGELFF	TGTGCCAGCAGGCCCGGGACCTCAAGGTCCGGGGAGCTGTTTTTT
-	few	TRBV9	TRBJ2-7	CASSSSPGLVYEQYF	TGTGCCAGCAGCTCGAGCCCGGGGTTAGTCTACGAGCAGTACTTC
-	-	TRBV28	TRBJ1-3	CASIMGGAGNTIYF	TGTGCCAGCATTATGGGAGGGGCTGGAAACACCATATATTTT
-	once	TRBV2	TRBJ2-2	CASRAQTNTGELFF	TGTGCCAGCCGGGCGCAAACGAACACCGGGGAGCTGTTTTTT
-	-	TRBV12-5	TRBJ2-2	CASGLWQNTGELFF	TGTGCTAGTGGTTTGTGGCAGAACACCGGGGAGCTGTTTTTT
TRBD1	-	TRBV27	TRBJ2-7	CATTALGQGDYEQYF	TGTGCCACCACCGCCTTGGGACAGGGGGACTACGAGCAGTACTTC
TRBD1	-	TRBV9	TRBJ1-1	CASSVQGQPNTEAFF	TGTGCCAGCAGCGTGCAGGGACAGCCGAACACTGAAGCTTTCTTT
-	-	TRBV21-1	TRBJ2-2	CASSKCLLREWSTGELFF	TGTGCCAGCAGCAAGTGTCTATTGAGGGAGTGGAGCACCGGGGAGCTGTTTTTT
-	-	TRBV2	TRBJ2-2	CASSRSRDTNTGELFF	TGTGCCAGCAGCCGTTCCCGGGACACAAACACCGGGGAGCTGTTTTTT
-	-	TRBV19	TRBJ2-3	CASSAGLTDTQYF	TGTGCCAGTAGTGCGGGTCTTACAGATACGCAGTATTTT
TRBD1	once	TRBV5-1	TRBJ1-1	CASSLAFFLGTGGAGTEAFF	TGCGCCAGCAGCTTGGCCTTTTTTTTAGGGACAGGGGGCGCGGGCACTGAAGCTTTCTTT
-	-	TRBV7-3	TRBJ2-2	CASSPDGNTGELFF	TGTGCCAGCAGCCCCGACGGGAACACCGGGGAGCTGTTTTTT
-	-	TRBV25-1	TRBJ2-6	CATLSSSGANVLTF	TGTGCCACCCTATCCAGCTCTGGGGCCAACGTCCTGACTTTC
-	-	TRBV7-6	TRBJ2-1	CASSFLGGNDNEQFF	TGTGCCAGCAGCTTCCTAGGGGGAAACGACAATGAGCAGTTCTTC
TRBD1	once	TRBV10-3	TRBJ2-7	CAISESAVRTGSYEQYF	TGTGCCATCAGTGAGTCTGCCGTGCGGACAGGAAGCTACGAGCAGTACTTC
TRBD1	-	TRBV9	TRBJ1-2	CASSQGQGPTNYGYTF	TGTGCCAGCAGCCAGGGACAGGGGCCCACTAACTATGGCTACACCTTC
TRBD1	-	TRBV28	TRBJ1-1	CASNPGQAISAFF	TGTGCCAGCAACCCGGGACAGGCTATTTCAGCTTTCTTT
-	-	TRBV19	TRBJ2-1	CATGRREQFF	TGTGCCACTGGCAGGCGGGAGCAGTTCTTC
-	-	TRBV30	TRBJ1-2	CAWEAAGGYGYTF	TGTGCCTGGGAGGCGGCCGGGGGCTATGGCTACACCTTC
-	-	TRBV5-1	TRBJ1-1	CASSSILGGRTEAFF	TGCGCCAGCAGCTCCATTTTAGGAGGGAGAACTGAAGCTTTCTTT
-	-	TRBV27	TRBJ2-3	CASSSPLTSGDTQYF	TGTGCCAGCAGTTCCCCCTTAACCTCCGGAGATACGCAGTATTTT
TRBD1	few	TRBV9	TRBJ1-2	CASSVGPGGPSPYGYTF	TGTGCCAGCAGCGTAGGGCCAGGGGGCCCTTCCCCCTATGGCTACACCTTC
TRBD1	-	TRBV19	TRBJ2-7	CASSSLQGAFEQYF	TGTGCCAGTAGCTCTCTACAGGGGGCGTTTGAGCAGTACTTC
TRBD2	-	TRBV5-6	TRBJ2-1	CASSSTSGRILTYNEQFF	TGTGCCAGCAGCTCGACTAGCGGGAGGATACTGACCTACAATGAGCAGTTCTTC
TRBD1	-	TRBV18	TRBJ2-7	CASSPNRGLAYEQYF	TGTGCCAGCTCACCCAACAGGGGGCTCGCCTACGAGCAGTACTTC
-	-	TRBV15	TRBJ1-2	CATSRGRDGRFYGYTF	TGTGCCACCAGCAGAGGACGGGACGGACGATTCTATGGCTACACCTTC
-	-	TRBV5-1	TRBJ1-2	CASSFGVAGDYGYTF	TGCGCCAGCAGCTTTGGGGTCGCGGGGGACTATGGCTACACCTTC
-	-	TRBV7-2	TRBJ2-3	CASSSKGSFSTDTQYF	TGTGCCAGCAGCTCAAAGGGTTCTTTCAGCACAGATACGCAGTATTTT
TRBD1	few	TRBV11-2	TRBJ1-6	CASSVSGTGGKSPLHF	TGTGCCAGCAGCGTAAGTGGGACAGGGGGCAAATCACCCCTCCACTTT
-	-	TRBV7-2	TRBJ1-5	CASSLDGGFNQPQHF	TGTGCCAGCAGCTTAGACGGTGGATTCAATCAGCCCCAGCATTTT
-	-	TRBV4-2	TRBJ2-1	CASSQDLTGARIEQFF	TGTGCCAGCAGCCAAGATCTGACGGGGGCAAGGATTGAGCAGTTCTTC